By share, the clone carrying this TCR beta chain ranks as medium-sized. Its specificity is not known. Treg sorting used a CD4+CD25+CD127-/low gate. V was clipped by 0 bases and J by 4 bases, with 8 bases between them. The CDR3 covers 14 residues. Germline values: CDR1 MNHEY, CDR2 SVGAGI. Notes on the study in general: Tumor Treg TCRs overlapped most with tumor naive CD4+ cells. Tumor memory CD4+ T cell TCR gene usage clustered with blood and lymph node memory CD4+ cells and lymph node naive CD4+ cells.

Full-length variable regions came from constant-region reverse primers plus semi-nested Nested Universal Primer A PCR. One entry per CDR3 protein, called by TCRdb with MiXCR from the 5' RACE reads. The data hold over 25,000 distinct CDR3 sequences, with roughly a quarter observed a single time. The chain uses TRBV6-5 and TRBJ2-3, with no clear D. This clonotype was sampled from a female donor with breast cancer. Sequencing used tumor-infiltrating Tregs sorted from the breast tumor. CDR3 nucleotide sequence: TGTGCCAGCAGTTACTCGGCAGAGGCAGATACGCAGTATTTT. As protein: CASSYSAEADTQYF.